Each of the 3 T cell receptor beta chains below was sequenced from the same sample in a study of glioma-infiltrating T cells after dendritic cell vaccination. The time point denotes: after dendritic cell vaccination, including at tumor progression/relapse. The repertoire was sequenced with immunoSEQ multiplex PCR; TCRdb's copy has only in-frame clones and lacks some. The repertoire holds tens of thousands of clones, with more than 75% as singletons. This specimen was blood, taken after dendritic cell vaccination. The receptors shown here come from a human donor with glioblastoma.

This chain joins TRBV14 and TRBJ1-2; 8 positions agree with TRBD1. The germline V gene encodes CDR1 SGHDN and CDR2 FVKESK. After removal of 2 bases from V and 4 bases from J, the junction contained 12 bases not matched to a gene. The CDR3 is made up of 17 amino acids. The CDR3 here is CASSQHTLRTGPYGYTF. CDR3 DNA sequence: TGTGCCAGCAGCCAACACACGTTACGGACAGGGCCCTATGGCTACACCTTC.

This sequence joins TRBV9 and TRBJ2-1, with 10 bases aligning to TRBD2. Per the germline V gene, CDR1 is SGDLS and CDR2 is YYNGEE. The CDR3 loop spans 13 amino acids. V dropped 6 bases and J dropped 12; count of bases not matched to a gene: 9. CDR3 nucleotides: TGTGCCAGCACTAGCGGGGGCCTCCGGGGGCAGTTCTTC. This encodes CASTSGGLRGQFF. Full variable domain (rest looked up from reference TRBV9 and TRBJ2-1): DSGVTQTPKHLITATGQRVTLRCSPRSGDLSVYWYQQSLDQGLQFLIQYYNGEERAKGNILERFSAQQFPDLHSELNLSSLELGDSALYFCASTSGGLRGQFFGPGTRLTVL.

A note on this clone: An end of the junction does not agree with germline; a read error may underlie this. The rearrangement links TRBV7-7 to TRBJ2-5, with D tentatively TRBD2 (6 bases). CDR3 size: 14 residues. In germline, CDR1 is SSHAT, CDR2 FNYEAQ (reference sequence). The CDR3 region is CASSLGGRTETQYF. CDR3 nucleotides: TGTGCTAGCAGCTTAGGAGGGCGGACGGAGACCCAGTACTTC.